This T cell receptor (beta chain) was found in a study of blood T cell repertoires in COVID-19. About the study: From the United States, Italy and Spain came samples of acute and convalescent COVID-19. PBMCs, B-cell-depleted T cells, or T cells provided the cDNA or gDNA that made up the material.

Unmatched junction bases numbered 6, after V lost 3 bases and J lost 0 bases. CDR1 MNHEY and CDR2 SMNVEV come from the germline V gene (reference sequence). The CDR3 runs 19 residues. As originally analysed: Scientists estimated how many nucleated cells there were by amplifying reference gene primers. The protocol was immunoSEQ multiplex PCR, while the TCRdb copy is restricted to in-frame clones and leaves out a portion. Clone size and V and J calls were adopted from that table, with D and trimming inferred from the DNA. Among some 140,000 clones listed, roughly 78% were seen once. Sequenced: peripheral blood. The TCR comes from a man aged 80 or over with acute or convalescent COVID-19. The V gene is TRBV27, the J gene TRBJ1-6, with TRBD1 matching 12 bases. DNA for the CDR3: TGTGCCAGCAGTTTGACCGGGACAGGGGGCAGCTCCTATAATTCACCCCTCCACTTT. It is translated as CASSLTGTGGSSYNSPLHF.